The 30 T cell receptor beta chains in this list originate from one sample, sequenced in a study of OX40 agonist ivuxolimab in advanced cancers. The library came from the immunoSEQ multiplex PCR assay. The clones in this table, taken by TCRdb from immuneACCESS, are in-frame only. Not every clone is retained; where verified, under half of the shortfall comes from an unresolved V gene, and the cause of the rest is unknown. The sample table shows fewer than 30,000 clones, and 84% are seen once. Around 17% of the sample belongs to the ten largest clones. The sample was CD4+ or CD8+ T cells sorted from blood, taken in a trial of the OX40 agonist ivuxolimab. These receptors came from an adult with an advanced solid tumor such as melanoma, head and neck, liver or kidney cancer.

The chain links TRBV29-1 to TRBJ2-7, with 7 bases identical to TRBD1. CDR1 SQVTM and CDR2 ANQGSEA come from the germline V gene. Germline trimming cut 0 bases from V and 3 bases from J; bases unmatched to any gene: 11. The CDR3 is 16 amino acids. The CDR3 is CSVEDLSRQGDYEQYF. Here the CDR3 DNA reads TGCAGCGTTGAAGACTTGTCGCGACAGGGAGACTACGAGCAGTACTTC.

This chain uses TRBV9 with TRBJ2-3; 7 bases are a match to TRBD1. With V trimmed by 2 bases and J by 0 bases, 3 bases remained unmatched. The germline V gene encodes CDR1 SGDLS and CDR2 YYNGEE. There are 15 residues in the CDR3. The CDR3 nucleotides read TGTGCCAGCAGCGTGACAGGGCTAAGCACAGATACGCAGTATTTT. It codes for CASSVTGLSTDTQYF.

The chain recombines TRBV27 with TRBJ2-2, with 7 bases lining up with TRBD1. Per germline, CDR1 MNHEY and CDR2 SMNVEV (reference sequence). Trimming at V came to 7 bases and at J to 4 bases, leaving 9 bases not matched to a gene. The CDR3 extends over 15 amino acids. The CDR3 protein is CASNEQGRGTGELFF. The DNA for the CDR3 is TGTGCCAGCAACGAACAGGGGAGAGGCACCGGGGAGCTGTTTTTT.

The gene calls are TRBV19 and TRBJ1-5; D unresolved. This CDR3 spans 14 amino acids. The germline V gene has CDR1 LNHDA and CDR2 SQIVND (reference sequence). V lost 5 bases, J lost 7 bases, and 15 bases lay in between. CDR3 nucleotides: TGTGCCAGTAGTCTCGTTCCCCACAGACAGCCCCAGCATTTT. Residues: CASSLVPHRQPQHF.

The rearrangement uses TRBV7-9 and TRBJ2-7; D is unclear. The CDR3 extends over 12 amino acids. With 5 bases removed from V and 0 bases from J, the gap between germline ends came to 5 bases. The germline V gene encodes CDR1 SEHNR and CDR2 FQNEAQ (reference sequence). CDR3 protein: CASSTNSYEQYF. The CDR3 region has the DNA TGTGCCAGCAGCACCAACTCCTACGAGCAGTACTTC.

As regards this clone: The same CDR3 also results from other DNA sequences found in this sample. The chain couples TRBV29-1 to TRBJ2-3; the D is unclear. Trimming removed 8 bases at V and 5 bases at J, with 8 bases between. The CDR3 length is 10 residues. CDR1 and CDR2 from the germline V gene are SQVTM and ANQGSEA. CDR3 amino acids: CSLREDTQYF. Written as DNA, the CDR3 is TGCAGCTTAAGGGAAGATACGCAGTATTTT.

The chain has TRBV2 and TRBJ1-5; the D is unclear. Per germline, CDR1 SNHLY and CDR2 FYNNEI. This CDR3 is built from 14 residues. The V gene lost 4 bases and the J gene lost 0 bases, with 7 bases spanning the gap. CDR3 sequence (DNA): TGTGCCAGCAGTGCGGCAGCTAGCAATCAGCCCCAGCATTTT. Its protein is CASSAAASNQPQHF.

V usage is TRBV6-5 and J usage is TRBJ2-4; D perhaps matches TRBD1 (6 bases). The CDR3 has 15 amino acids. Germline values: CDR1 MNHEY, CDR2 SVGAGI. Trimming took 6 bases from V and 3 from J, leaving 15 bases between them. CDR3: CASRARGGSKNIQYF. CDR3 coding DNA: TGTGCCAGCAGGGCCCGAGGGGGAAGCAAAAACATTCAGTACTTC.

The chain links TRBV9 to TRBJ2-1; D might be TRBD2 (6 bases). Germline CDR1 and CDR2: SGDLS and YYNGEE. V shed 4 bases and J shed 4 bases, with 18 bases lying between them. The CDR3 is 16 residues long. CDR3 sequence (DNA): TGTGCCAGCAGCAGCGAGCGGGCCCACGATTACAATGAGCAGTTCTTC. As protein: CASSSERAHDYNEQFF.

CDR3 amino acids: CASTDTSGQPQHF. For the CDR3, the DNA is TGTGCCAGCACCGACACCTCCGGGCAGCCCCAGCATTTT. This chain joins TRBV7-8 and TRBJ1-5; D not resolved. Between the trimmed V and J ends, which lost 7 bases and 7 bases, there was a span of 14 bases. This CDR3 region has 13 residues. CDR1 is SGHVS, CDR2 FQNEAQ, per germline.

The chain combines TRBV5-5 with TRBJ2-1, with D tentatively TRBD2 (5 bases). Trimming stripped 0 bases from V and 6 bases from J, with 13 bases between. Germline values: CDR1 SGHKS, CDR2 YYEKEE (reference sequence). CDR3 size: 15 residues. This chain's CDR3 is CASSLEVGMGNEQFF. The CDR3 nucleotides read TGTGCCAGCAGCTTGGAGGTCGGGATGGGCAATGAGCAGTTCTTC.

On this clone itself: Other DNA sequences within the sample encode an identical CDR3. The chain couples TRBV13 to TRBJ1-2, with 8 bases aligning to TRBD1. Trimming took 6 bases from V and 2 from J; bases not matched to a gene: 5. The germline CDR1 and CDR2 sequences are PRHDT and FYEKMQ (reference sequence). The CDR3 is made up of 14 amino acids. CDR3 protein: CASSLWTGNYGYTF. The CDR3 DNA reads as TGTGCCAGCAGTTTATGGACAGGGAACTATGGCTACACCTTC.

The chain joins TRBV27 to TRBJ1-2, with a possible D match to TRBD1 (5 bases). Trimming cost V 6 bases and J 1 base, with 12 bases left between them. The CDR3 covers 14 residues. Germline CDR1 is MNHEY and CDR2 is SMNVEV (reference sequence). The CDR3 sequence is CASRPGGFNYGYTF. CDR3 DNA sequence: TGTGCCAGCAGGCCGGGGGGTTTTAACTATGGCTACACCTTC.

V usage is TRBV2 and J usage is TRBJ2-1; D is undetermined. Germline V gives CDR1 SNHLY, CDR2 FYNNEI. This CDR3 contains 14 residues. Between the trimmed V and J ends, which lost 6 bases and 6 bases, there was a span of 15 bases. The CDR3 coding sequence is TGTGCCAGCAGAGCTATGACGGTGGTCAATGAGCAGTTCTTC. Translated, it gives CASRAMTVVNEQFF.

This chain uses TRBV4-3 with TRBJ2-3, with D tentatively TRBD2 (6 bases). Germline V gene data show CDR1 as LGHNA and CDR2 as YSLEER. This CDR3 is 13 amino acids long. V lost 3 bases and J lost 11, with 15 bases in between. The CDR3 spells CASSHPDSGVQYF. The CDR3 nucleotides are TGCGCCAGCAGCCACCCGGATTCGGGAGTGCAGTATTTT.

This clone was counted only a few times. V and J are TRBV18 and TRBJ2-7; possible D gene TRBD1, 6 bases. The ends were cut back, 6 bases at V and 6 bases at J, with 15 bases in the middle. The CDR3 length is 13 residues. CDR1 is KGHSH, CDR2 LQKENI, per germline. The CDR3 nucleotides read TGTGCCAGCTCCCATGGGGGCCGGAGCGAGCAGTACTTC. Translation gives CASSHGGRSEQYF.

The chain links TRBV6-7 to TRBJ1-6, with D uncertain. TRBV6-7 is assigned to the ORF class and has an uncertain function. The CDR3 runs to 17 residues. Trimming left V 6 bases short and J 7 bases short, with 22 bases between. Here the CDR3 reads CASSSQQEERGNSPLHF. The CDR3 bases are TGTGCCAGCAGCTCTCAACAAGAGGAAAGAGGGAATTCACCCCTCCACTTT.

This clone appeared once. The J gene is TRBJ2-6, the V gene TRBV5-5; the D is unclear. The germline V and J ends were trimmed by 4 bases and 4 bases, with 3 bases remaining between them. CDR1 SGHKS and CDR2 YYEKEE come from the germline V gene (reference sequence). The CDR3 has 12 amino acids. The CDR3 is CASSPGANVLTF. CDR3 nucleotide sequence: TGTGCCAGCAGCCCCGGGGCCAACGTCCTGACTTTC.

V usage is TRBV7-2 and J usage is TRBJ2-1; 8 bases agree with TRBD2. The V and J ends lost 5 bases and 2 bases, in that order; junction bases with no gene match: 11. In germline, CDR1 is SGHTA, CDR2 FQGNSA. The CDR3 has 17 amino acids. CDR3 in amino acids: CASSPSPVLAAYNEQFF. DNA of the CDR3: TGTGCCAGCAGCCCCTCCCCTGTACTAGCGGCCTACAATGAGCAGTTCTTC.

Concerning this clone itself: This sequence is one base from a far larger clone and is likely a read error. The rearrangement joins TRBV11-3 to TRBJ2-6, with D possibly being TRBD1 or TRBD2 (5 bases each). This CDR3 is 16 amino acids long. Germline V gene lookup returns CDR1 SGHNT and CDR2 YENEEA. The V end lost 5 bases, the J end lost 0 bases, and 11 bases lay between the germline ends. The CDR3 nucleotides read TGTGCCAGCAGCCAGGCTGGGGGCTCTGGGGCCAACGTCCTGACTTTC. Protein sequence: CASSQAGGSGANVLTF. Supplemented by reference TRBV11-3 and TRBJ2-6, the full variable domain reads EAGVVQSPRYKIIEKKQPVAFWCNPISGHNTLYWYLQNLGQGPELLIRYENEEAVDDSQLPKDRFSAERLKGVDSTLKIQPAELGDSAVYLCASSQAGGSGANVLTFGAGSRLTVL.

The count of this clone is one. This sequence joins TRBV19 and TRBJ2-7, with 8 bases that match TRBD2. This CDR3 spans 16 amino acids. With V trimmed by 6 bases and J by 1 base, 11 bases remained unmatched. CDR1 is LNHDA, CDR2 SQIVND, per germline (reference sequence). The chain's CDR3 is CASRGTGTSMSYEQYF. The CDR3 DNA is TGTGCCAGTAGGGGGACCGGGACTAGTATGTCCTACGAGCAGTACTTC.

This clone is termed medium-sized. V gene TRBV2 combines with J gene TRBJ2-7; no definite D call. The germline gives CDR1 SNHLY, CDR2 FYNNEI. V gave up 4 bases and J gave up 3 bases, with 13 bases separating them. This CDR3 is 14 amino acids long. The chain's CDR3 is CASSVGQAVYEQYF. As DNA, the CDR3 is TGTGCCAGCAGTGTGGGTCAGGCCGTCTACGAGCAGTACTTC.

The V call is TRBV15, the J call TRBJ1-1; D is unclear. CDR1 and CDR2 from the germline V gene are LNHNV and YYDKDF (reference sequence). The CDR3 totals 13 residues. Trimming stripped 0 bases from V and 8 bases from J, with 10 bases between. The CDR3 sequence is CATSRDYPPEAFF. The CDR3 region has the DNA TGTGCCACCAGCAGAGATTATCCACCAGAAGCTTTCTTT.

The chain has TRBV5-6 and TRBJ2-7; D is ambiguous. This CDR3 is built from 12 residues. V dropped 2 bases and J dropped 7 bases, with 10 bases sitting between them. Germline CDR1 reads SGHDT; CDR2 reads YYEEEE. The CDR3 bases are TGTGCCAGCAGCTTCGGCTTCGAAGAGCAGTACTTC. It codes for CASSFGFEEQYF.

The rearrangement links TRBV6-6 to TRBJ2-1; D gene uncertain. This CDR3 is 14 amino acids long. Between the trimmed V and J ends, which lost 2 bases and 0 bases, there was a span of 5 bases. Germline loops: CDR1 MNHNY, CDR2 SVGAGI (reference sequence). CDR3 residues: CASSYGSSYNEQFF. The CDR3 DNA reads as TGTGCCAGCAGTTACGGGTCCTCCTACAATGAGCAGTTCTTC.

The V call is TRBV2, the J call TRBJ1-5, with TRBD1 matching over 9 bases. This CDR3 contains 13 residues. Losses at the gene ends were 7 bases for V and 4 bases for J; bases not matched to a gene: 2. Germline values: CDR1 SNHLY, CDR2 FYNNEI. The chain's CDR3 is CASMDRGNQPQHF. Written as DNA, the CDR3 is TGTGCCAGCATGGACAGGGGTAATCAGCCCCAGCATTTT.

This sequence joins TRBV14 and TRBJ2-2; 8 bases are a match to TRBD1. V dropped 4 bases and J dropped 7; count of bases not matched to a gene: 5. Germline CDR1 SGHDN, CDR2 FVKESK. The CDR3 sequence is 14 residues long. CDR3 DNA sequence: TGTGCCAGCAGCCCCTGGACAGGGTTCGGGGAGCTGTTTTTT. It encodes CASSPWTGFGELFF.

The rearrangement joins TRBV7-2 to TRBJ2-3; 9 bases fit TRBD1. The germline V gene encodes CDR1 SGHTA and CDR2 FQGNSA. The CDR3 sequence is 17 residues long. With V trimmed by 2 bases and J by 2 bases, 8 bases remained unmatched. In DNA, the CDR3 is TGTGCCAGCAGCTTAATAACAGGGGGCTCGGTCACAGATACGCAGTATTTT. Translated, it gives CASSLITGGSVTDTQYF.

V usage is TRBV30 and J usage is TRBJ2-1; D is ambiguous. CDR3 length: 11 amino acids. Looked up from germline, CDR1 is GTSNPN and CDR2 is SVGIG (reference sequence). V lost 8 bases, J lost 3 bases, and 8 bases lay in between. The CDR3 DNA is TGTGCCGGGGTTGGCTACAATGAGCAGTTCTTC. Translated, it gives CAGVGYNEQFF.

The genes are TRBV5-8 and TRBJ2-1; TRBD1 is a possible D gene (5 bases). With 4 bases removed from V and 0 bases from J, the gap between germline ends came to 11 bases. The CDR3 is made up of 15 amino acids. Germline V gene data show CDR1 as SGHTS and CDR2 as YDEGEE. CDR3: CASSLGANSYNEQFF. Written as DNA, the CDR3 is TGTGCCAGCAGCCTAGGGGCCAACTCCTACAATGAGCAGTTCTTC. Filled out from reference TRBV5-8 and TRBJ2-1, the complete variable domain reads EAGVTQSPTHLIKTRGQQATLRCSPISGHTSVYWYQQALGLGLQFLLWYDEGEERNRGNFPPRFSGRQFPNYSSELNVNALELEDSALYLCASSLGANSYNEQFFGPGTRLTVL.